A single sample gave rise to the 29 T cell receptor beta chains below, sequenced in a study of T cells after yellow fever vaccination. TCRdb ran MiXCR on the 5' RACE reads and lists one entry per CDR3 protein. The profile covers about 350,000 distinct CDR3 sequences, with approximately 8% appearing a single time and about 16% taken by the ten largest. Sequencing was performed on PBMCs, taken about 41 days after the first yellow fever vaccination. The receptors were gathered from a man between 18 and 35 years old who received the YFV17D yellow fever vaccine.

In this sample, this clonotype turned up a few times. V gene TRBV18 combines with J gene TRBJ2-3; D may be TRBD2 (6 bases). V was clipped by 3 bases and J by 4 bases, with 11 bases between them. CDR3 size: 14 residues. The V gene's germline CDR1 is KGHSH and CDR2 LQKENI. The CDR3 spells CASSPDSGADTQYF. The DNA for the CDR3 is TGTGCCAGCTCACCTGACTCGGGGGCAGATACGCAGTATTTT. Based on the CDR3 plus reference TRBV18 and TRBJ2-3, the full variable domain is NAGVMQNPRHLVRRRGQEARLRCSPMKGHSHVYWYRQLPEEGLKFMVYLQKENIIDESGMPKERFSAEFPKEGPSILRIQQVVRGDSAAYFCASSPDSGADTQYFGPGTRLTVL.

This clonotype was observed many times. This chain links TRBV29-1 with TRBJ1-4; D may be TRBD1 (5 bases). V was shortened by 4 bases and J by 8 bases, with 17 bases between the two germline ends. Germline assignment: CDR1 SQVTM and CDR2 ANQGSEA. This CDR3 has 14 residues. The CDR3 DNA follows: TGCAGCGTTGGAGCCGATGGGACCTGGGAAAAACTGTTTTTT. It translates to CSVGADGTWEKLFF.

This clonotype occurred a few times. The chain carries TRBV7-6 and TRBJ2-5; TRBD2 is a possible D gene (7 bases). This CDR3 contains 18 residues. Germline CDR1 and CDR2: SGHVS and FNYEAQ. Between the trimmed V and J ends, which lost 3 bases and 3 bases, there was a span of 23 bases. The CDR3 coding sequence is TGTGCCAGCAGCTTTATGGCGTCACCGGGGGGCCCCAAAGAGACCCAGTACTTC. Translated: CASSFMASPGGPKETQYF.

This clonotype was detected only a few times. The CDR3 sequence: CASSEYDGKETQYF. The CDR3 nucleotides read TGTGCCAGCAGTGAATACGACGGAAAAGAGACCCAGTACTTC. The chain has TRBV25-1 and TRBJ2-5; D not resolved. The CDR3 is made up of 14 amino acids. Trimming removed 0 bases at V and 3 bases at J, with 8 bases between. Germline V gene sequence: CDR1 MGHDK, CDR2 SYGVNS. Together with reference TRBV25-1 and TRBJ2-5, the CDR3 gives the full variable domain: EADIYQTPRYLVIGTGKKITLECSQTMGHDKMYWYQQDPGMELHLIHYSYGVNSTEKGDLSSESTVSRIRTEHFPLTLESARPSHTSQYLCASSEYDGKETQYFGPGTRLLVL.

This clonotype occurred many times. J is TRBJ2-2 and V is TRBV11-2; D gene ambiguous. Looked up from germline, CDR1 is SGHAT and CDR2 is FQNNGV. The CDR3 has 14 amino acids. Trimming took off 5 bases at V and 4 bases at J, with 11 bases between the two ends. CDR3: CASSALRTTGELFF. DNA of the CDR3: TGTGCCAGCAGCGCCCTGCGGACCACCGGGGAGCTGTTTTTT.

V usage is TRBV5-1 and J usage is TRBJ1-2; 11 bases align to TRBD1. This CDR3 is built from 17 residues. The junction had 6 bases not matched to a gene; V was cut back by 0 bases and J by 2 bases. Germline CDR1 and CDR2: SGHRS and YFSETQ. This chain's CDR3 is CASSLGSDRGRNYGYTF. CDR3 DNA sequence: TGCGCCAGCAGCTTGGGCTCGGACAGGGGGCGAAACTATGGCTACACCTTC.

In its sample, this clonotype was seen many times. This chain links TRBV5-1 with TRBJ2-2; D may match TRBD1 or TRBD2 (5 bases each). Germline lookup yields CDR1 SGHRS and CDR2 YFSETQ. The V end was cut by 1 base, the J end by 4 bases, with 8 bases between. The CDR3 extends over 14 amino acids. The CDR3: CASSLSGATGELFF. In DNA, the CDR3 is TGCGCCAGCAGCTTGTCCGGGGCCACCGGGGAGCTGTTTTTT.

This clonotype came up many times. The CDR3 region is CSARPIAGGSTDTQYF. The CDR3 nucleotides are TGCAGTGCTAGGCCCATAGCGGGGGGGAGCACAGATACGCAGTATTTT. The chain uses TRBV20-1 and TRBJ2-3, with TRBD2 matching over 11 bases. CDR1 and CDR2 (germline): DFQATT, SNEGSKA (reference sequence). V lost 3 bases, J lost 0 bases, and 5 bases stayed unmatched. CDR3 size: 16 residues.

V gene TRBV19 combines with J gene TRBJ1-5; D possibly corresponds to TRBD1 (5 bases). The V gene's germline CDR1 is LNHDA and CDR2 SQIVND (reference sequence). This CDR3 is built from 13 residues. The V gene lost 7 bases and the J gene lost 5 bases, with 12 bases spanning the gap. The CDR3 nucleotides read TGTGCCAGTATCCCAGGGCGTGATCAGCCCCAGCATTTT. Protein product: CASIPGRDQPQHF.

This clonotype was recorded a few times. The V and J genes are TRBV12-3 or TRBV12-4 and TRBJ1-6; D gene ambiguous. CDR3 length equals 16 residues. Trimming shortened V by 6 bases and J by 2 bases, and 14 bases separated the two germline ends. In DNA, the CDR3 is TGTGCCAGCAGGAGGACCCCCTCCACCTATAATTCACCCCTCCACTTT. This codes for CASRRTPSTYNSPLHF.

This clonotype was recorded a few times. The rearrangement joins TRBV12-3 or TRBV12-4 to TRBJ1-1, with D possibly being TRBD1 (5 bases). There are 14 residues in the CDR3. Trimming stripped 6 bases from V and 3 bases from J, with 14 bases between. The CDR3 region is CASRLRGPYTEAFF. As DNA, the CDR3 is TGTGCCAGCAGACTCCGGGGCCCATACACTGAAGCTTTCTTT.

This clonotype was observed at least ten times. The V call is TRBV7-3, the J call TRBJ1-1; a possible D gene is TRBD1 (6 bases). Trimming stripped 7 bases from V and 1 base from J, with 10 bases between. The germline V gene has CDR1 SGHTA and CDR2 FQGTGA. The CDR3 sequence is 13 residues long. The CDR3 here is CASTQGSNTEAFF. For the CDR3, the DNA is TGTGCCAGCACTCAGGGGTCGAACACTGAAGCTTTCTTT.

The chain couples TRBV10-3 to TRBJ1-2; D gene uncertain. CDR3 length: 12 amino acids. Per germline, CDR1 ENHRY and CDR2 SYGVKD. Trimming removed 7 bases at V and 11 bases at J, with 17 bases between. This CDR3 is CAITPLAGVYTF. CDR3 bases: TGTGCCATCACCCCTTTGGCGGGAGTGTACACCTTC.

This clonotype was picked up a small number of times. This CDR3 is CASSLEGLRYTF. The DNA of the CDR3 is TGTGCCAGCAGCTTAGAGGGGCTGCGCTACACCTTC. The chain employs TRBV7-3 and TRBJ1-2, with a possible D match to TRBD1 (5 bases). In germline, CDR1 is SGHTA, CDR2 FQGTGA. The V and J ends lost 2 bases and 9 bases respectively, with 10 bases between them. CDR3 length: 12 amino acids.

The chain uses TRBV20-1 and TRBJ2-4; D tentatively reads TRBD1 or TRBD2 (5 bases each). The germline V gene has CDR1 DFQATT and CDR2 SNEGSKA (reference sequence). The CDR3 sequence is 13 residues long. Trimming pared 7 bases from V and 9 bases from J, leaving 19 bases between. The CDR3 DNA reads as TGCAGTGGATTTTCAGGGAGTAATGGCATTCAGTACTTC. This codes for CSGFSGSNGIQYF.

A word on this clonotype: Mismatch with germline at one junction end may stem from a read error. V gene TRBV7-2 combines with J gene TRBJ2-5; 7 bases fit TRBD1. This CDR3 spans 15 amino acids. Germline loops: CDR1 SGHTA, CDR2 FQGNSA. CDR3 region: CSSSLALSGGETQYF. CDR3 in DNA: TGTTCCAGCAGCTTAGCGCTTTCAGGGGGAGAGACCCAGTACTTC. Supplemented by reference TRBV7-2 and TRBJ2-5, the full variable domain reads GAGVSQSPSNKVTEKGKDVELRCDPISGHTALYWYRQSLGQGLEFLIYFQGNSAPDKSGLPSDRFSAERTGGSVSTLTIQRTQQEDSAVYLCSSSLALSGGETQYFGPGTRLLVL.

The table lists this clonotype with a few counts. The rearrangement uses TRBV3-1 and TRBJ2-5, with a possible D match to TRBD1 (5 bases). V was cut by 1 base and J by 1 base, with 13 bases left in between. CDR1 is LGHDT and CDR2 is YNNKEL in the germline V gene (reference sequence). This CDR3 is 16 amino acids long. In DNA, the CDR3 is TGTGCCAGCAGCCAAGGCAATACAGGCCCCCAAGAGACCCAGTACTTC. Amino acids: CASSQGNTGPQETQYF.

The J gene is TRBJ1-2, the V gene TRBV5-1; D may be TRBD1 (6 bases). CDR1 SGHRS and CDR2 YFSETQ come from the germline V gene. This CDR3 contains 13 residues. Trimming stripped 4 bases from V and 10 bases from J, with 17 bases between. The CDR3 DNA is TGCGCCAGCAGCGTAGCAGGGGCAGATGACTACACCTTC. Its protein product is CASSVAGADDYTF.

The J gene is TRBJ2-3, the V gene TRBV7-2; no clear D gene. V was shortened by 1 base and J by 7 bases, with 18 bases between the two germline ends. Germline V lookup: CDR1 SGHTA, CDR2 FQGNSA. CDR3 length equals 16 residues. Here the CDR3 reads CASSLGIARKSNTQYF. The CDR3 region has the DNA TGTGCCAGCAGCTTAGGAATAGCTAGAAAAAGTAATACGCAGTATTTT.

This clonotype occurred a few times. The CDR3 region is CSARGSGTSGGGTDTQYF. The CDR3 DNA reads as TGCAGTGCTAGAGGGTCCGGGACTAGCGGGGGGGGCACAGATACGCAGTATTTT. This chain uses TRBV20-1 with TRBJ2-3; 16 bases map to TRBD2. V dropped 1 base and J dropped 1; count of bases not matched to a gene: 5. The CDR3 spans 18 residues. Looked up from germline, CDR1 is DFQATT and CDR2 is SNEGSKA (reference sequence).

There are a few counts of this clonotype. The chain has TRBV5-4 and TRBJ1-4; D is unclear. V was pared by 2 bases and J by 5 bases, with 10 bases between. Germline CDR1 reads SGHNT; CDR2 reads YYREEE (reference sequence). The CDR3 runs 14 residues. CDR3 sequence (DNA): TGTGCCAGCAGCTTACCGGACGGGAATGAAAAACTGTTTTTT. Translating gives CASSLPDGNEKLFF.

V and J are TRBV12-3 or TRBV12-4 and TRBJ2-2; D is unresolved. The CDR3 length is 14 residues. V was pared by 9 bases and J by 2 bases, with 13 bases between. The CDR3 loop is CASLHRRNTGELFF. The CDR3 nucleotides read TGTGCCAGTTTACACCGGAGAAACACCGGGGAGCTGTTTTTT.

This clonotype showed up just a few times. The V call is TRBV10-3, the J call TRBJ1-4; 9 bases align to TRBD1. Germline-derived CDR1 and CDR2 are ENHRY and SYGVKD. The J segment lost 12 bases and the V segment lost 6 bases, leaving 8 bases of the junction unmatched. The CDR3 length is 13 residues. The chain's CDR3 is CAISAGQGWELFF. The CDR3 DNA sequence: TGTGCCATCAGCGCGGGACAGGGTTGGGAACTGTTTTTT.

This clonotype was observed many times. The V call is TRBV6-2 or TRBV6-3, the J call TRBJ2-4, with 12 bases aligning to TRBD2. Trimming removed 5 bases from V and 9 bases from J; junction bases left unmatched: 5. Germline CDR1 reads MNHEY; CDR2 reads SVGEGT. The CDR3 is made up of 14 amino acids. Written as DNA, the CDR3 is TGTGCCAGCAGTCGGACTAGCGGGGAGGGCATTCAGTACTTC. Translation gives CASSRTSGEGIQYF.

This clonotype has only a few counts. The CDR3 DNA follows: TGCGCCAGCAGTCAGATGGGGCAGCCCCAGTACTTC. This translates into CASSQMGQPQYF. V gene TRBV23-1 combines with J gene TRBJ2-4; weak D call: TRBD1 (5 bases). TRBV23-1 is marked as an open reading frame, function uncertain. The CDR3 sequence is 12 residues long. Trimming shortened V by 3 bases and J by 13 bases, and 13 bases separated the two germline ends.

This clonotype has ten or more counts. Here the CDR3 DNA reads TGTGCCAGCAGTCAGCCGACAGGGGGCGGAGAGACCCAGTACTTC. Amino acid sequence: CASSQPTGGGETQYF. This chain links TRBV25-1 with TRBJ2-5, with 10 positions matching TRBD1. V dropped 5 bases and J dropped 4; count of bases not matched to a gene: 7. The germline V gene encodes CDR1 MGHDK and CDR2 SYGVNS. This CDR3 spans 15 amino acids.

This clonotype was observed a few times. V usage is TRBV7-9 and J usage is TRBJ1-1; D uncertain. This CDR3 is 15 amino acids long. Looked up from germline, CDR1 is SEHNR and CDR2 is FQNEAQ (reference sequence). With 1 base removed from V and 1 base from J, the gap between germline ends came to 10 bases. The CDR3 loop is CASSLVGWGNTEAFF. The CDR3 DNA is TGTGCCAGCAGCTTAGTAGGTTGGGGGAACACTGAAGCTTTCTTT.

This clonotype came up many times. The V call is TRBV5-1, the J call TRBJ2-5; TRBD1 agrees at 7 bases. The CDR3 loop spans 14 amino acids. Germline lookup yields CDR1 SGHRS and CDR2 YFSETQ. The J segment lost 1 base and the V segment lost 6 bases, leaving 6 bases of the junction unmatched. Here the CDR3 DNA reads TGCGCCAGCACCCAGGGGGACAGCCAAGAGACCCAGTACTTC. It translates to CASTQGDSQETQYF.

This clonotype turned up a few times. The chain carries TRBV18 and TRBJ2-1; 11 nucleotides line up with TRBD2. The trim removed 6 bases at V and 9 bases at J, leaving 7 bases unmatched. CDR1 KGHSH and CDR2 LQKENI come from the germline V gene. The CDR3 consists of 14 residues. The CDR3 reads CASSLAGGKIEQFF. The CDR3 bases are TGTGCCAGCTCTCTAGCGGGGGGCAAAATTGAGCAGTTCTTC.